The rows below give T cell receptor beta chains drawn from one sample of a study of T cell repertoires in cytomegalovirus infection. TCRdb re-analysed the reads in MiXCR, keeping a single row per CDR3 protein. The table lists roughly 500,000 distinct CDR3 sequences, 11% of them singletons. Sequenced material: PBMCs. The source is a human donor in good health (CMV status not recorded). Some clones in this sample may be carry-over from other donors' samples. Both conserved end residues are part of each CDR3. A D gene is named only where the DNA matches it firmly. A row's size may be missing; if present it is once, few, many or a size class.

clone_size	d_call	v_call	j_call	cdr3_nt	cdr3_aa
many	NA	TRBV7-2	TRBJ2-3	TGTGCCAGCAGCGTAGGGTGGGGTCAGAGCTCCGATACGCAGTATTTT	CASSVGWGQSSDTQYF
many	NA	TRBV20-1	TRBJ2-3	TGCAGTGCTCTTCCCCAATTCAGCACAGATACGCAGTATTTT	CSALPQFSTDTQYF
NA	NA	TRBV11-2	TRBJ1-2	TGTGCCAGCAGCTTATTGGCAAAAGGGCTTGGCTACACCTTC	CASSLLAKGLGYTF
few	NA	TRBV3-1	TRBJ1-6	TGTGCCAGCAGCCAAGGGGCCCTAATAATTCAACCCCTCCACTTT	CASSQGALIIQPLHF
many	NA	TRBV12-3/TRBV12-4	TRBJ2-5	TGTGCCAGCAGTTTCTCGGGCGAGACCCAGTACTTC	CASSFSGETQYF
many	TRBD1	TRBV12-5	TRBJ1-1	TGTGCTAGTGGTAAAAGAGGACAGGGAACTTTAATGAACACTGAAGCTTTCTTT	CASGKRGQGTLMNTEAFF
many	NA	TRBV7-3	TRBJ1-3	TGTGCCAGCAGCATGGGAGGAGAAAACACCATATATTTT	CASSMGGENTIYF
few	NA	TRBV12-5	TRBJ2-7	TGTGCTAGTGGTTGGGACACCTCCTACGAGCAGTACTTC	CASGWDTSYEQYF
few	TRBD2	TRBV23-1	TRBJ2-1	TGCGCCAGCACCCCACCACCGATTAGCGGGAGGGCGGTGAATGAGCAGTTCTTC	CASTPPPISGRAVNEQFF
few	NA	TRBV4-1	TRBJ2-3	TGCGCCAGCAGCCTATTTCCCACTAGCACAGATACGCAGTATTTT	CASSLFPTSTDTQYF
few	TRBD1	TRBV20-1	TRBJ2-5	TGCAGTGCTAGAGGAGGCAGGGGGCGCCAAGAGACCCAGTACTTC	CSARGGRGRQETQYF
many	NA	TRBV5-4	TRBJ2-5	TGTGCCAGCACCGACAGAGAAAAAGCACAAGAGACCCAGTACTTC	CASTDREKAQETQYF
many	NA	TRBV20-1	TRBJ1-2	TGCAGTGCTAGAGACCCCCCGTCGGGCAGGGGATTATATGGCTACACCTTC	CSARDPPSGRGLYGYTF
many	NA	TRBV7-7	TRBJ2-2	TGTGCCAGCAGCCCCTTCGGGACCGGGGAGCTGTTTTTT	CASSPFGTGELFF
many	NA	TRBV11-1	TRBJ2-7	TGTGCCAGCAGCTTAGGGGCAGCCTACGAGCAGTACTTC	CASSLGAAYEQYF
many	TRBD2	TRBV27	TRBJ2-2	TGTGCCAGCAGTTTATATGCGGGAGGGCCCAGCGGGGAGCTGTTTTTT	CASSLYAGGPSGELFF
few	TRBD1	TRBV20-1	TRBJ2-5	TGCAGTGCTTCCCGACAGGGAGAGACCCAGTACTTC	CSASRQGETQYF
NA	TRBD1	TRBV7-6	TRBJ2-1	TGTGCCAGCAGCTCGGGACAGTCCTACTACAATGAGCAGTTCTTC	CASSSGQSYYNEQFF
NA	NA	TRBV5-1	TRBJ1-6	TGCGCCAGCAGCTTGGAGGCGGGGGTCAAATCACCCCTCCACTTT	CASSLEAGVKSPLHF
NA	TRBD1	TRBV20-1	TRBJ2-3	TGCAGTGCTAGAGATCCGACAGGGGGGGAGGATACGCAGTATTTT	CSARDPTGGEDTQYF
many	TRBD2	TRBV2	TRBJ2-1	TGTGCCAGCAGACACGAACGGCTGCTAGCGGGGGGGAGCAGCACCTACAATGAGCAGTTCTTC	CASRHERLLAGGSSTYNEQFF
many	TRBD1	TRBV14	TRBJ2-7	TGTGCCAGCAGCCGGTCAGGGGGCGAAACCTACGAGCAGTACTTC	CASSRSGGETYEQYF
NA	NA	TRBV10-3	TRBJ1-1	TGTGCCATCAGTGGAAACAGCATGAACACTGAAGCTTTCTTT	CAISGNSMNTEAFF
NA	NA	TRBV2	TRBJ1-4	TGTGCCAGCAGTGGCCCTCGTGGTGAAAAACTGTTTTTT	CASSGPRGEKLFF
many	NA	TRBV28	TRBJ1-2	TGTGCCAGCAGTTCCCCCCGACTCGCGGGGGGCTATGGCTACACCTTC	CASSSPRLAGGYGYTF